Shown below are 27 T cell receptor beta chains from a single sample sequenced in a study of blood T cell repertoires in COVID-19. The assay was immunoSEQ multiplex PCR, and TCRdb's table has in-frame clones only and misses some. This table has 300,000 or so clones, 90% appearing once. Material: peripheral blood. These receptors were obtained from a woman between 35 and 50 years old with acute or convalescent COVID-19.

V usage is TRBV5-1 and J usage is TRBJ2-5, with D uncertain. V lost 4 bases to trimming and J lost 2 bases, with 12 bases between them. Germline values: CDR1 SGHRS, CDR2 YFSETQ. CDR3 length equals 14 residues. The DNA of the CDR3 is TGCGCCAGCAGCCCGCGTCGCGGACAAGAGACCCAGTACTTC. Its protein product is CASSPRRGQETQYF.

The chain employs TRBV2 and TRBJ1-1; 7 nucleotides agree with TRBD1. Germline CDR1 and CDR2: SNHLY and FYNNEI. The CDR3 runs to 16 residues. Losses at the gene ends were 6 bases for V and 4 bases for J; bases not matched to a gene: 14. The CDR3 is CASRFDREGRGTEAFF. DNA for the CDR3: TGTGCCAGCAGATTCGACAGGGAAGGCAGAGGCACTGAAGCTTTCTTT.

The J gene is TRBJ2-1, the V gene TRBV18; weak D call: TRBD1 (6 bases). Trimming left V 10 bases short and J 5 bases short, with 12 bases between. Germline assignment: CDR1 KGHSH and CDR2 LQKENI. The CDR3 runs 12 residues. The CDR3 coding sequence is TGTGCCACCCAACAGGGCAACAATGAGCAGTTCTTC. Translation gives CATQQGNNEQFF.

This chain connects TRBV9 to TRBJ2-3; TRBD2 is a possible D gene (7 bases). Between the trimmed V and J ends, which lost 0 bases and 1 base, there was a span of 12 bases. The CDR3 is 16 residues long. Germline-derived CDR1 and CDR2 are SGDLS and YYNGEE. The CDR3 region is CASSVGGGVRTDTQYF. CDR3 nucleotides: TGTGCCAGCAGCGTAGGAGGGGGGGTCCGCACAGATACGCAGTATTTT.

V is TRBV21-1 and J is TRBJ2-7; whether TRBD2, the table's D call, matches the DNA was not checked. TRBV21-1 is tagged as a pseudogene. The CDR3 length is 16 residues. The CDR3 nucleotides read TGTGCCAGCAGCAAAAAGGAGATCGCCCACTACTACGAGCAGTACGTC. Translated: CASSKKEIAHYYEQYV.

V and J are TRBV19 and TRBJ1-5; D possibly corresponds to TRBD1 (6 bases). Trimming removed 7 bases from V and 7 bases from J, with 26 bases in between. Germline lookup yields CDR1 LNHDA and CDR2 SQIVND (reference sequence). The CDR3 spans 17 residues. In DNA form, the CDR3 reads TGTGCCAGTACTCGGGGCCATGGCGGGGGCGCGGGCCAGCCCCAGCATTTT. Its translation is CASTRGHGGGAGQPQHF.

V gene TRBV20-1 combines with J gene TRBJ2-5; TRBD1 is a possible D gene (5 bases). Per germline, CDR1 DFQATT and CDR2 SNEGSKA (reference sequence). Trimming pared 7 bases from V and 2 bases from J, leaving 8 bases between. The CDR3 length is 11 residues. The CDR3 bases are TGCAGTGGGGGCGTTCAAGAGACCCAGTACTTC. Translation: CSGGVQETQYF.

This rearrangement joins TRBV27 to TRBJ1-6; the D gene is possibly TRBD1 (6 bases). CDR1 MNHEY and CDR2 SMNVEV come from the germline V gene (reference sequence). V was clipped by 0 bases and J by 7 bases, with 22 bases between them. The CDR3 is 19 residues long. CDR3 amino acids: CASSLSFGGRKNWNSPLHF. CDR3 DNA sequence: TGTGCCAGCAGTTTATCTTTCGGGGGGCGCAAAAACTGGAATTCACCCCTCCACTTT.

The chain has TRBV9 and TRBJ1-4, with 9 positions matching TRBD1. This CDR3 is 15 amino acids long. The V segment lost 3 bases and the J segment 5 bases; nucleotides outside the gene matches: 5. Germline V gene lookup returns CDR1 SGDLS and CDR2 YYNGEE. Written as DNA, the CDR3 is TGTGCCAGCAGCGCGGGTGGGACAGGGAATGAAAAACTGTTTTTT. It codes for CASSAGGTGNEKLFF.

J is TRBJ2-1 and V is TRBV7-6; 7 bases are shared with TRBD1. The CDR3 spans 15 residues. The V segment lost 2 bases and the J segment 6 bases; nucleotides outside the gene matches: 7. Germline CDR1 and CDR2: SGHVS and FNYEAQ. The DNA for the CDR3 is TGTGCCAGCAGCTTAAGGGGACAGCAAGGCAATGAGCAGTTCTTC. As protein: CASSLRGQQGNEQFF.

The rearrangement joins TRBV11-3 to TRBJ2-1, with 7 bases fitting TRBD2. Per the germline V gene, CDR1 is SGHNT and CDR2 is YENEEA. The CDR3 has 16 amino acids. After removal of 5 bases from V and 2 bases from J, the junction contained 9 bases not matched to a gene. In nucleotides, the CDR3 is TGTGCCAGCAGCCCCCCGGGCGGGGGACCCTACAATGAGCAGTTCTTC. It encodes CASSPPGGGPYNEQFF.

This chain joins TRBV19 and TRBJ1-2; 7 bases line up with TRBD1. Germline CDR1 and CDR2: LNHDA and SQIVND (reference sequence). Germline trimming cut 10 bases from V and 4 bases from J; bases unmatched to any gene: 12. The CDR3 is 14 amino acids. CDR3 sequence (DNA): TGTGCCACTAAGACAGGGCACGCCAGCTATGGCTACACCTTC. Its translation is CATKTGHASYGYTF.

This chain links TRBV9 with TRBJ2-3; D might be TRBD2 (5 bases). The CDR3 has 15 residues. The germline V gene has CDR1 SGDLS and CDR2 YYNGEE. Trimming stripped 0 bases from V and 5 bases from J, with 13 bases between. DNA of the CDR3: TGTGCCAGCAGCGTAGCTGGTCGTGCGGGAGATACGCAGTATTTT. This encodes CASSVAGRAGDTQYF.

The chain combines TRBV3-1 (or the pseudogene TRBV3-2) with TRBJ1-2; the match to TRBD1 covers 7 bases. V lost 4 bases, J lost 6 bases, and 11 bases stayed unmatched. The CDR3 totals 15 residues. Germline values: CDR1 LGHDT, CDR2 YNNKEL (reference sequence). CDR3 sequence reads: CASSPRLLTGHGYTF. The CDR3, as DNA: TGTGCCAGCAGCCCTCGACTACTGACAGGGCATGGCTACACCTTC.

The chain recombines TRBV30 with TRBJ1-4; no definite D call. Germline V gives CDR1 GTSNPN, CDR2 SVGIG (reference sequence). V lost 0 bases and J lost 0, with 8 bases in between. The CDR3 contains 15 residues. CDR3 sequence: CAWSVGSSTNEKLFF. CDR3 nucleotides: TGTGCCTGGAGTGTGGGGAGCTCAACTAATGAAAAACTGTTTTTT.

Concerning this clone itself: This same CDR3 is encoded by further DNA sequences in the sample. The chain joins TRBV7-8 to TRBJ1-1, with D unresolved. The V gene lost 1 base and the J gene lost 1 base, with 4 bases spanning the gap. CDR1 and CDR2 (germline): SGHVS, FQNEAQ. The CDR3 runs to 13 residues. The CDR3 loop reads CASSLDRNTEAFF. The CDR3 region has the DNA TGTGCCAGCAGCTTAGACAGGAACACTGAAGCTTTCTTT.

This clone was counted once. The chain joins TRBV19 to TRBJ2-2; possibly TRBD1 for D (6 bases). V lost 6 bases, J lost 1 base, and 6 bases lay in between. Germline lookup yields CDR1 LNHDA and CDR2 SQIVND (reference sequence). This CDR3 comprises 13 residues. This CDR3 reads CASRTGNTGELFF. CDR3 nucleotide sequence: TGTGCCAGTAGGACAGGGAACACCGGGGAGCTGTTTTTT.

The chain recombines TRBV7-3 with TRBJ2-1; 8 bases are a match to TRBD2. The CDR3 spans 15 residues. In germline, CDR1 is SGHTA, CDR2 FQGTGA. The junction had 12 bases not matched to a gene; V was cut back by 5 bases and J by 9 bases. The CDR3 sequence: CASSQTSGGHAEQFF. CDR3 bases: TGTGCCAGCAGCCAAACTAGCGGCGGACATGCTGAGCAGTTCTTC.

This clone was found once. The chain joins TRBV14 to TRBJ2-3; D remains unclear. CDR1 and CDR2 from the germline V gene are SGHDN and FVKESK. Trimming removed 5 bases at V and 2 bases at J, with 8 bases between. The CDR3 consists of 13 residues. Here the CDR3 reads CASSSLDTDTQYF. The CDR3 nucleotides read TGTGCCAGCAGCTCACTTGACACAGATACGCAGTATTTT.

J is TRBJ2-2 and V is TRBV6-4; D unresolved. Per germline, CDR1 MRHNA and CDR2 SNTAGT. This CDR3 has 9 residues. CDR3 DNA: TGTTCAGACACCGGGGAGCTGTTTTTT. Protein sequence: CSDTGELFF.

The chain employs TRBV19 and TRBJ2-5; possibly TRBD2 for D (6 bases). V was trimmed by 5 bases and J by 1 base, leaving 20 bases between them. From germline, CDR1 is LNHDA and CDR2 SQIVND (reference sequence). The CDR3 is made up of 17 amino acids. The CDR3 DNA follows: TGTGCCAGTAGTGAGGGTATAGGAGGGGCCCTCCAAGAGACCCAGTACTTC. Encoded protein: CASSEGIGGALQETQYF.

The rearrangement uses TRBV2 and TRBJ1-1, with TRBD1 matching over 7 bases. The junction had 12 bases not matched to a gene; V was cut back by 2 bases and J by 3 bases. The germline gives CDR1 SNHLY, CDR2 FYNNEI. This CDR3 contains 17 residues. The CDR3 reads CASSERWDSAGDTEAFF. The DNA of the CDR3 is TGTGCCAGCAGTGAAAGATGGGACAGTGCCGGGGACACTGAAGCTTTCTTT.

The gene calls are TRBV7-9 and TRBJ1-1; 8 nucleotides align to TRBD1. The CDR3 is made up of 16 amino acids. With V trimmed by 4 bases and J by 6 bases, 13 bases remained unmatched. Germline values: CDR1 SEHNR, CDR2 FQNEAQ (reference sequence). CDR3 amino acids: CASSYTPDRGWAEAFF. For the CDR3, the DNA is TGTGCCAGCAGCTACACCCCTGACAGGGGTTGGGCTGAAGCTTTCTTT.

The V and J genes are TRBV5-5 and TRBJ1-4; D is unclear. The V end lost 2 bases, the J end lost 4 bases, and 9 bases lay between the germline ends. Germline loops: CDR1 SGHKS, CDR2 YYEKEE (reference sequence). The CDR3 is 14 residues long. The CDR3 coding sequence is TGTGCCAGCAGCTTCGGCAGCGTTAATGAAAAACTGTTTTTT. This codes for CASSFGSVNEKLFF.

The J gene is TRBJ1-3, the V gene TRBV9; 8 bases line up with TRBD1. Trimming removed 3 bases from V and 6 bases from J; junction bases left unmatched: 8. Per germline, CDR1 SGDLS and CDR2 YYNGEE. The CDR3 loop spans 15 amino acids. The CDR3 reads CASSASGTGLNTIYF. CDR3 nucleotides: TGTGCCAGCAGCGCATCCGGGACAGGTCTAAACACCATATATTTT. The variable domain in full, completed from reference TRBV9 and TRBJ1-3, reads DSGVTQTPKHLITATGQRVTLRCSPRSGDLSVYWYQQSLDQGLQFLIQYYNGEERAKGNILERFSAQQFPDLHSELNLSSLELGDSALYFCASSASGTGLNTIYFGEGSWLTVV.

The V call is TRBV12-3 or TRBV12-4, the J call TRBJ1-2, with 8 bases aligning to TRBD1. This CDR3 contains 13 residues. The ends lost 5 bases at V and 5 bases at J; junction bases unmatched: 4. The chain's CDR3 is CASSRGQVYGYTF. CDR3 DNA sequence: TGTGCCAGCAGTCGGGGACAGGTTTATGGCTACACCTTC.

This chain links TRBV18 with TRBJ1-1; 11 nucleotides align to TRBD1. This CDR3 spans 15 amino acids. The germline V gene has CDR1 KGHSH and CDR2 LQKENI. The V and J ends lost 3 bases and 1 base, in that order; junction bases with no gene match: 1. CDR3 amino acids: CASSPGQGGNTEAFF. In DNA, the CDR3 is TGTGCCAGCTCACCGGGACAGGGGGGGAACACTGAAGCTTTCTTT. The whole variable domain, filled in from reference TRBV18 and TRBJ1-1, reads NAGVMQNPRHLVRRRGQEARLRCSPMKGHSHVYWYRQLPEEGLKFMVYLQKENIIDESGMPKERFSAEFPKEGPSILRIQQVVRGDSAAYFCASSPGQGGNTEAFFGQGTRLTVV.